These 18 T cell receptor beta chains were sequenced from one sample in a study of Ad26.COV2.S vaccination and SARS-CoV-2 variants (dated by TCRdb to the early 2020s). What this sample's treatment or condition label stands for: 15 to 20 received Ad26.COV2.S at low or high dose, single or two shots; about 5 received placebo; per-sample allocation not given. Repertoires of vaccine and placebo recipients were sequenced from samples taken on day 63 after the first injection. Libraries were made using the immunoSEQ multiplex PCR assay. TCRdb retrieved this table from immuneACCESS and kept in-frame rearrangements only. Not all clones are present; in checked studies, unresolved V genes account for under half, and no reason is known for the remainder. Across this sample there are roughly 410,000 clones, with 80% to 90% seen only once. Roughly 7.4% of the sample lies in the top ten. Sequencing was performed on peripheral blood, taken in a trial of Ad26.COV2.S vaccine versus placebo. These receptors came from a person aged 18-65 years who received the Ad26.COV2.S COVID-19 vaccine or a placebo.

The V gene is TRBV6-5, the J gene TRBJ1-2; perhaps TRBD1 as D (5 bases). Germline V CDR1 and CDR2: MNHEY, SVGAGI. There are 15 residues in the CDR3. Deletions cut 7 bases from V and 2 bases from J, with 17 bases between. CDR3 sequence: CASTAQYGDNYGYTF. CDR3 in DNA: TGTGCCAGCACTGCACAATACGGGGACAACTATGGCTACACCTTC.

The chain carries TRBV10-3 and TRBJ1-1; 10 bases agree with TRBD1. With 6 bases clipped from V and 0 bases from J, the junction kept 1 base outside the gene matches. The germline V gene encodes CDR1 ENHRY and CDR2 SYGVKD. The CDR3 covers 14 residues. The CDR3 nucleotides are TGTGCCATCAGGGGGACAGGGGTGAACACTGAAGCTTTCTTT. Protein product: CAIRGTGVNTEAFF.

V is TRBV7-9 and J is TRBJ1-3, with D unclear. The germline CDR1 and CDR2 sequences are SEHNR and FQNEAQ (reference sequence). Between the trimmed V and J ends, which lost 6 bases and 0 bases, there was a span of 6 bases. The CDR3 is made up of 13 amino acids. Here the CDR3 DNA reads TGTGCCAGCAGGGACGGCTCTGGAAACACCATATATTTT. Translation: CASRDGSGNTIYF.

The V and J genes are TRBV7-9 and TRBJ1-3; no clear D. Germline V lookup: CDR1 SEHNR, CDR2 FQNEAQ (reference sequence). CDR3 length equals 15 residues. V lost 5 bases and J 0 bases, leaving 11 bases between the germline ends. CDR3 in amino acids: CASSPDGYSGNTIYF. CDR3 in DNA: TGTGCCAGCAGCCCCGACGGATACTCTGGAAACACCATATATTTT.

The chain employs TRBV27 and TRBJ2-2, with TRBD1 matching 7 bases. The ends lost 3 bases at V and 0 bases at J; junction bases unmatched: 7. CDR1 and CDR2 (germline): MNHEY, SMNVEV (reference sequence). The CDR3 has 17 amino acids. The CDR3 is CASSFLFDRANTGELFF. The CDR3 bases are TGTGCCAGCAGTTTCCTCTTCGACAGGGCGAACACCGGGGAGCTGTTTTTT.

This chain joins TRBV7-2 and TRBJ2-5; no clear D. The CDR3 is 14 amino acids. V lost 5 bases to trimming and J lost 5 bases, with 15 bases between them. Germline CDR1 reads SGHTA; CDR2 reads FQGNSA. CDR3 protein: CASSPPPGLETQYF. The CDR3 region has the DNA TGTGCCAGCAGCCCGCCGCCGGGTTTGGAGACCCAGTACTTC.

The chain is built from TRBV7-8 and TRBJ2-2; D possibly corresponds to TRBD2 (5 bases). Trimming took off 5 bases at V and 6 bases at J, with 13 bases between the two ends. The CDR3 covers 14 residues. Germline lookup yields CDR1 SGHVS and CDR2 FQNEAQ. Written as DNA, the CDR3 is TGTGCCAGCAGCCCGGAGGAGAGGTCCGGGGAGCTGTTTTTT. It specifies CASSPEERSGELFF.

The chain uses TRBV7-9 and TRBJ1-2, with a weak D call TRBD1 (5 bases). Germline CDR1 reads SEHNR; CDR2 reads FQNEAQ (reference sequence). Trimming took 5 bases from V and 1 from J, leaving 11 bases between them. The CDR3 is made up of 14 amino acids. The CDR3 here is CASSPQGLNYGYTF. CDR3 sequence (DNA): TGTGCCAGCAGCCCCCAGGGCCTTAACTATGGCTACACCTTC. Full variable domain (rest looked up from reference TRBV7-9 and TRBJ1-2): DTGVSQNPRHKITKRGQNVTFRCDPISEHNRLYWYRQTLGQGPEFLTYFQNEAQLEKSRLLSDRFSAERPKGSFSTLEIQRTEQGDSAMYLCASSPQGLNYGYTFGSGTRLTVV.

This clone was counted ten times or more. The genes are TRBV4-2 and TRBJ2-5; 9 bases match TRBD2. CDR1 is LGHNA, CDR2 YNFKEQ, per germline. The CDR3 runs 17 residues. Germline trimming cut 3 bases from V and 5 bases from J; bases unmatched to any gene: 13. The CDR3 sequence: CASSHPLAGGRQETQYF. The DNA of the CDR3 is TGTGCCAGCAGCCATCCCCTGGCGGGGGGGCGTCAGGAGACCCAGTACTTC.

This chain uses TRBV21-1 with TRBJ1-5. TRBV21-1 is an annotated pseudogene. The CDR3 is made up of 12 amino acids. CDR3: CAWRGSDQPQHF. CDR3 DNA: TGTGCTTGGAGGGGGAGCGATCAGCCCCAGCATTTT.

In DNA form, the CDR3 reads TGTGCCAGCAGCAGGGGAGAAGGCAATCAGCCCCAGCATTTT. As protein: CASSRGEGNQPQHF. V is TRBV6-5 and J is TRBJ1-5; D possibly corresponds to TRBD1 (6 bases). From germline, CDR1 is MNHEY and CDR2 SVGAGI. There are 14 residues in the CDR3. The germline V and J ends were trimmed by 6 bases and 2 bases, with 11 bases remaining between them.

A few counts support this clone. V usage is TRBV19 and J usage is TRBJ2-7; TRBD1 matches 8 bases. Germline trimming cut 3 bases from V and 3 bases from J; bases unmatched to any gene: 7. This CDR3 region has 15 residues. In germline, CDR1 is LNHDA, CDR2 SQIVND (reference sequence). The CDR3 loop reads CASSIQTGDFYEQYF. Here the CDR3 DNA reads TGTGCCAGTAGTATTCAGACAGGGGACTTCTACGAGCAGTACTTC.

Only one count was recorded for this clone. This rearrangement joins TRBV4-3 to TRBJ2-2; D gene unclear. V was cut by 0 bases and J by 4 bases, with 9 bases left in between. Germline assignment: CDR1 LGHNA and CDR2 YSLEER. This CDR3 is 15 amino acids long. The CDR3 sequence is CASSQEGLGTGELFF. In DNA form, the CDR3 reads TGCGCCAGCAGCCAAGAAGGGTTAGGCACCGGGGAGCTGTTTTTT.

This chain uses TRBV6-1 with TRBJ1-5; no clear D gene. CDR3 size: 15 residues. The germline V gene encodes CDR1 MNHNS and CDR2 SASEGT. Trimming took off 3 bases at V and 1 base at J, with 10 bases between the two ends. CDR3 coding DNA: TGTGCCAGCAGTGACGAGTTTGCGAGCAATCAGCCCCAGCATTTT. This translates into CASSDEFASNQPQHF.

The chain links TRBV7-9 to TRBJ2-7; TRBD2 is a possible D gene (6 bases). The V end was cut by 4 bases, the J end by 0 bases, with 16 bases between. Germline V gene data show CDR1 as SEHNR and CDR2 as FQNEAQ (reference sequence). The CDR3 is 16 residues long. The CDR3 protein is CASSWAEAGSSYEQYF. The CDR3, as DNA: TGTGCCAGCAGCTGGGCGGAGGCGGGGAGCTCCTACGAGCAGTACTTC.

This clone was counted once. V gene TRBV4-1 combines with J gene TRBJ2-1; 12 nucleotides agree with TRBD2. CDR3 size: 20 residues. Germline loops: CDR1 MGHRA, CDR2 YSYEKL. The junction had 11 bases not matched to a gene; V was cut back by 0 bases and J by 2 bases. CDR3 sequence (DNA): TGCGCCAGCAGCCAAGAAGGGGCAACTAGCGGGAGGCCGACCTACAATGAGCAGTTCTTC. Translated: CASSQEGATSGRPTYNEQFF.

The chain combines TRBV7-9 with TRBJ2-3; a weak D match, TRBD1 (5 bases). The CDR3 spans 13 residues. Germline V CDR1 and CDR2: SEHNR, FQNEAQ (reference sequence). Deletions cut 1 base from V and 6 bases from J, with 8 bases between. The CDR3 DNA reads TGTGCCAGCAGCTTAGGGGGCCGGGATACGCAGTATTTT. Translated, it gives CASSLGGRDTQYF.

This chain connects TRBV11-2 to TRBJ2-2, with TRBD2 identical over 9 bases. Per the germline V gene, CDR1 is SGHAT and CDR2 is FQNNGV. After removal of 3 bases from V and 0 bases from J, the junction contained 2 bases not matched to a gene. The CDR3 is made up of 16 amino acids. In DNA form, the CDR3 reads TGTGCCAGCAGCTTGACTAGCGGAGCGAACACCGGGGAGCTGTTTTTT. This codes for CASSLTSGANTGELFF.